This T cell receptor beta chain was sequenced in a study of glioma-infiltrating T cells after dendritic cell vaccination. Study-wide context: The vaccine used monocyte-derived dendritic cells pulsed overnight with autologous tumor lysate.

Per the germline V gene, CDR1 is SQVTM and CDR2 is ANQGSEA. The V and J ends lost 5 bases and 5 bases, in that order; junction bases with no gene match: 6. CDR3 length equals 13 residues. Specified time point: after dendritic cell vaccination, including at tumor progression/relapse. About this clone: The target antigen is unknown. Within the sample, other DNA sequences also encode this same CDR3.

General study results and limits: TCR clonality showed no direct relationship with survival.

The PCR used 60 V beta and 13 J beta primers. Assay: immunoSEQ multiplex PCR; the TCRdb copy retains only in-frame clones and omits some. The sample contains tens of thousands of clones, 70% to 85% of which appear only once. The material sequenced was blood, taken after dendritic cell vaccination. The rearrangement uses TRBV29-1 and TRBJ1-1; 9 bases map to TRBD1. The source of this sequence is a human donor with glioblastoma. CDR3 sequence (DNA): TGCAGCGTTCTAGGACAGGGGAGTACTGAAGCTTTCTTT. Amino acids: CSVLGQGSTEAFF.